The entry below describes one T cell receptor (beta chain). What it binds is unknown. This entry comes from a study of PD-1 blockade in classical Hodgkin lymphoma. Method: immunoSEQ multiplex PCR; TCRdb's copy keeps in-frame clones and lacks some. This repertoire shows some 63,000 clones, roughly nine tenths found once; its top ten account for over 9.5%. Study observations and caveats: Whoever responded completely had baseline diversity much like that seen in newly diagnosed patients. TCR diversity rose significantly by C4D1 in CD4+ but not CD8+ cells.

Each of the patients experienced relapse following autologous stem cell transplantation, and their brentuximab vedotin exposure differed. Complete response, partial response or progressive disease was recorded as best response. V shed 5 bases and J 4 bases; nucleotides not matched to a gene: 8. The CDR3 loop spans 14 amino acids. Germline CDR1 SGHVS, CDR2 FQNEAQ. The source material was peripheral blood mononuclear cells (PBMCs), sampled at baseline. The chain carries TRBV7-8 and TRBJ2-7; TRBD1 matches 7 bases. The TCR sequence derives from a human donor with classical Hodgkin lymphoma. The CDR3 is CASSPDRASYEQYF. CDR3 coding DNA: TGTGCCAGCAGCCCCGACAGGGCGTCTTACGAGCAGTACTTC.